This passage covers 31 T cell receptor beta chains from one sample sequenced in a study of cytomegalovirus exposure and HLA in healthy donors. Both 60 Vbeta primers and 13 Jbeta primers went into the PCR. This table comes from immunoSEQ multiplex PCR, and its TCRdb copy is limited to in-frame clones, with some not included. This sample has around 55,000 clones, with about four fifths found just once. The source material was PBMCs. The receptors originated from a female donor in good health and CMV-seronegative.

This clone was detected only once. The rearrangement joins TRBV5-1 to TRBJ2-5; 7 bases are shared with TRBD2. CDR3 length equals 13 residues. The V and J ends lost 6 bases and 1 base, in that order; junction bases with no gene match: 3. Germline CDR1 is SGHRS and CDR2 is YFSETQ. The CDR3, as DNA: TGCGCCAGCATGGGGGGGTCCCAAGAGACCCAGTACTTC. Translating it yields CASMGGSQETQYF.

CDR3 DNA: TGTGCCACCAGCAGAGATCGAGGGGGAATGGCTTCACCCCTCCACTTT. Residues: CATSRDRGGMASPLHF. The chain uses TRBV15 and TRBJ1-6; D is perhaps TRBD1 (6 bases). Germline V gene lookup returns CDR1 LNHNV and CDR2 YYDKDF (reference sequence). The CDR3 loop spans 16 amino acids. The ends were cut back, 0 bases at V and 9 bases at J, with 15 bases in the middle.

This clone appeared a single time. In nucleotides, the CDR3 is TGTGCCAGCAGTGAATGGGGACAGGGAGAAGGAAAACTGTTTTTT. This gives the protein CASSEWGQGEGKLFF. V usage is TRBV6-1 and J usage is TRBJ1-4; TRBD1 matches at 9 bases. The V gene end was trimmed by 2 bases and the J gene end by 10 bases; junction bases not matched to a gene: 8. CDR3 length: 15 amino acids. Looked up from germline, CDR1 is MNHNS and CDR2 is SASEGT.

As regards this clone: At one end the junction does not follow the germline gene, possibly because of a read error. The rearrangement links TRBV7-7 to TRBJ2-2; no clear D. CDR3 length: 13 residues. In germline, CDR1 is SSHAT, CDR2 FNYEAQ (reference sequence). CDR3 DNA sequence: TGTGCTAGCAGCTTACCACAGTCCGGGGAGCTGTTTTTT. This encodes CASSLPQSGELFF.

J is TRBJ2-7 and V is TRBV29-1, with 8 bases fitting TRBD1. Germline CDR1 is SQVTM and CDR2 is ANQGSEA. This CDR3 region has 14 residues. With V trimmed by 7 bases and J by 0 bases, 8 bases remained unmatched. The CDR3 bases are TGCAGCGCAGCCCAGGGGGCGAACTCCTACGAGCAGTACTTC. It yields the protein CSAAQGANSYEQYF.

This clone was seen only a few times. The CDR3 is CASSGGRGEYTEAFF. DNA of the CDR3: TGTGCCAGCAGCGGGGGGAGGGGGGAGTACACTGAAGCTTTCTTT. The chain combines TRBV6-6 with TRBJ1-1, with D possibly being TRBD1 (6 bases). The V gene's germline CDR1 is MNHNY and CDR2 SVGAGI (reference sequence). With 6 bases removed from V and 3 bases from J, the gap between germline ends came to 17 bases. The CDR3 sequence is 15 residues long.

The gene calls are TRBV7-3 and TRBJ2-1; the match to TRBD1 covers 7 bases. CDR1 and CDR2 from the germline V gene are SGHTA and FQGTGA. Losses at the gene ends were 4 bases for V and 6 bases for J; bases not matched to a gene: 6. The CDR3 sequence is 14 residues long. The CDR3 DNA follows: TGTGCCAGCAGCTCTACAGGGGTTGGCAATGAGCAGTTCTTC. Residues: CASSSTGVGNEQFF.

The CDR3 here is CASSHGGTIFSEQYF. In nucleotides, the CDR3 is TGTGCCAGCAGCCATGGAGGGACTATTTTCAGCGAGCAGTACTTC. The rearrangement uses TRBV7-9 and TRBJ2-7; 7 bases align to TRBD2. V shed 5 bases and J 6 bases; nucleotides not matched to a gene: 13. Germline V CDR1 and CDR2: SEHNR, FQNEAQ (reference sequence). This CDR3 spans 15 amino acids.

This chain joins TRBV7-9 and TRBJ2-5; D is undetermined. Trimming pared 11 bases from V and 4 bases from J, leaving 11 bases between. CDR3 length: 11 residues. The germline V gene encodes CDR1 SEHNR and CDR2 FQNEAQ (reference sequence). As DNA, the CDR3 is TGTGCCTCCGGGTCCTCAGAGACCCAGTACTTC. Translated, it gives CASGSSETQYF. The complete variable domain, with remaining parts taken from reference TRBV7-9 and TRBJ2-5, reads DTGVSQNPRHKITKRGQNVTFRCDPISEHNRLYWYRQTLGQGPEFLTYFQNEAQLEKSRLLSDRFSAERPKGSFSTLEIQRTEQGDSAMYLCASGSSETQYFGPGTRLLVL.

This clone showed up just once. This chain joins TRBV5-1 and TRBJ1-2, with a weak D call TRBD1 (5 bases). CDR1 SGHRS and CDR2 YFSETQ come from the germline V gene. The CDR3 is 14 residues long. V lost 0 bases, J lost 5 bases, and 11 bases lay in between. The CDR3 region is CASSLGQLLYGYTF. In DNA form, the CDR3 reads TGCGCCAGCAGCTTGGGACAGCTACTGTATGGCTACACCTTC.

The V call is TRBV19, the J call TRBJ1-5; 7 bases align to TRBD1. The germline gives CDR1 LNHDA, CDR2 SQIVND (reference sequence). Trimming at V came to 3 bases and at J to 6 bases, leaving 14 bases not matched to a gene. The CDR3 spans 17 residues. The CDR3 is CASSIRGAWSLRQPQHF. For the CDR3, the DNA is TGTGCCAGTAGTATCAGGGGGGCTTGGAGCCTTCGTCAGCCCCAGCATTTT.

This clone was detected only a few times. The CDR3 spells CASSSTSYNEQFF. The DNA for the CDR3 is TGTGCCAGCAGCTCAACTTCCTACAATGAGCAGTTCTTC. The V gene is TRBV7-2, the J gene TRBJ2-1, with D hard to call. The CDR3 consists of 13 residues. The V gene lost 4 bases and the J gene lost 1 base, with 5 bases spanning the gap. The germline gives CDR1 SGHTA, CDR2 FQGNSA. The entire variable domain, with the rest obtained from reference TRBV7-2 and TRBJ2-1, is as follows: GAGVSQSPSNKVTEKGKDVELRCDPISGHTALYWYRQSLGQGLEFLIYFQGNSAPDKSGLPSDRFSAERTGGSVSTLTIQRTQQEDSAVYLCASSSTSYNEQFFGPGTRLTVL.

This clone turned up a few times. The CDR3 nucleotides are TGCGCCAGCAGCCAAGTCTTCGACAGGGGCGCTAGGACCCTCCACTTT. Translated, it gives CASSQVFDRGARTLHF. The chain joins TRBV4-1 to TRBJ1-6, with TRBD1 identical over 8 bases. The germline V gene encodes CDR1 MGHRA and CDR2 YSYEKL. Unmatched junction bases numbered 13, after V lost 1 base and J lost 14 bases. The CDR3 runs 16 residues.

The chain has TRBV6-5 and TRBJ1-6; D is perhaps TRBD1 (6 bases). Between the trimmed V and J ends, which lost 6 bases and 4 bases, there was a span of 13 bases. This CDR3 has 15 residues. Germline CDR1 and CDR2: MNHEY and SVGAGI. The chain's CDR3 is CASRTGTRYNSPLHF. In DNA, the CDR3 is TGTGCCAGCAGAACCGGGACAAGATATAATTCACCCCTCCACTTT.

V gene TRBV7-9 combines with J gene TRBJ2-5; 7 nucleotides match TRBD1. The CDR3 has 14 residues. Germline V lookup: CDR1 SEHNR, CDR2 FQNEAQ (reference sequence). J lost 4 bases, V lost 8 bases, and 10 bases had no gene match. This CDR3 is CASGVDRDGETQYF. CDR3 nucleotides: TGTGCCAGCGGAGTAGACAGGGACGGAGAGACCCAGTACTTC.

J is TRBJ2-7 and V is TRBV7-9; tentative D call: TRBD1 (6 bases). Deletions cut 7 bases from V and 4 bases from J, with 11 bases between. Germline CDR1 reads SEHNR; CDR2 reads FQNEAQ (reference sequence). The CDR3 loop spans 12 amino acids. Written as DNA, the CDR3 is TGTGCCAGCAACAGGGACCAGTACGAGCAGTACTTC. Protein: CASNRDQYEQYF.

As DNA, the CDR3 is TGTGCCAGCAGTTACCGGCGGACAGGGAACACCGGGGAGCTGTTTTTT. This encodes CASSYRRTGNTGELFF. The V call is TRBV6-5, the J call TRBJ2-2; 7 nucleotides match TRBD1. This CDR3 has 16 amino acids. V lost 2 bases to trimming and J lost 1 base; unmatched junction nucleotides: 4. Looked up from germline, CDR1 is MNHEY and CDR2 is SVGAGI.

The chain is built from TRBV6-6 and TRBJ1-1; D remains ambiguous. CDR1 is MNHNY, CDR2 SVGAGI, per germline (reference sequence). Trimming left V 5 bases short and J 2 bases short, with 9 bases between. CDR3 size: 13 residues. The chain's CDR3 is CASSNRGNTEAFF. In DNA form, the CDR3 reads TGTGCCAGCAGTAACCGGGGAAACACTGAAGCTTTCTTT.

The chain recombines TRBV2 with TRBJ2-5, with TRBD2 identical over 8 bases. The CDR3 totals 13 residues. Germline V gene data show CDR1 as SNHLY and CDR2 as FYNNEI. After removal of 11 bases from V and 2 bases from J, the junction contained 7 bases not matched to a gene. The CDR3 spells CALGRGMQETQYF. The CDR3, as DNA: TGTGCCCTCGGGAGGGGGATGCAAGAGACCCAGTACTTC.

This clone was found a few times. V gene TRBV2 combines with J gene TRBJ2-2; D call uncertain. The CDR3 contains 13 residues. Germline V gene sequence: CDR1 SNHLY, CDR2 FYNNEI. Trimming cost V 2 bases and J 4 bases, with 5 bases left between them. In DNA, the CDR3 is TGTGCCAGCAGTGAAACAACCACCGGGGAGCTGTTTTTT. Encoded protein: CASSETTTGELFF.

In its sample, this clone was seen a few times. The chain links TRBV2 to TRBJ1-5; D unresolved. Germline CDR1 and CDR2: SNHLY and FYNNEI. The V end lost 1 base, the J end lost 2 bases, and 9 bases lay between the germline ends. The CDR3 extends over 15 amino acids. The CDR3 DNA sequence: TGTGCCAGCAGTGAAGGAGGGATGGGCAATCAGCCCCAGCATTTT. Its translation: CASSEGGMGNQPQHF.

The chain uses TRBV25-1 and TRBJ2-7, with D unresolved. The germline V and J ends were trimmed by 8 bases and 7 bases, with 12 bases remaining between them. Germline V gene data show CDR1 as MGHDK and CDR2 as SYGVNS. There are 11 residues in the CDR3. Here the CDR3 DNA reads TGTGCCAGCCAAGTCGGGTGGGAGCAGTACTTC. Amino acid sequence: CASQVGWEQYF.

A few counts support this clone. V is TRBV6-5 and J is TRBJ2-2, with TRBD1 matching 7 bases. The CDR3 loop spans 14 amino acids. CDR1 and CDR2 (germline): MNHEY, SVGAGI. V was clipped by 3 bases and J by 8 bases; unmatched bases: 6. CDR3 amino acids: CASSYYRGQGELFF. The CDR3 DNA follows: TGTGCCAGCAGTTATTACAGGGGACAGGGGGAGCTGTTTTTT.

The gene calls are TRBV18 and TRBJ2-7; D might be TRBD2 (5 bases). CDR1 and CDR2 from the germline V gene are KGHSH and LQKENI. This CDR3 has 14 amino acids. Trimming removed 0 bases from V and 2 bases from J, with 8 bases in between. CDR3 DNA sequence: TGTGCCAGCTCACCACCGGACTTGACCTACGAGCAGTACTTC. Its translation is CASSPPDLTYEQYF.

CDR3 DNA: TGTGCCAGCAGCCCCTGGGCGAACACTGAAGCTTTCTTT. Protein product: CASSPWANTEAFF. The V and J genes are TRBV21-1 and TRBJ1-1; TRBD1 is the table's D call, not checked against the DNA. TRBV21-1 is reported as a pseudogene. CDR3 length: 13 residues.

V gene TRBV27 combines with J gene TRBJ2-3; the match to TRBD1 covers 10 bases. CDR1 is MNHEY, CDR2 SMNVEV, per germline (reference sequence). The CDR3 covers 16 residues. Trimming took 6 bases from V and 3 from J; bases not matched to a gene: 9. CDR3 nucleotides: TGTGCCAGCAGGCGTCTCCGACAGGGGGCAACAGATACGCAGTATTTT. It specifies CASRRLRQGATDTQYF.

The chain couples TRBV2 to TRBJ1-5; 7 nucleotides match TRBD1. Germline assignment: CDR1 SNHLY and CDR2 FYNNEI. This CDR3 spans 16 amino acids. Trimming took 2 bases from V and 3 from J; bases not matched to a gene: 7. The CDR3 coding sequence is TGTGCCAGCAGTGAACAGGGACAGAGACCCAATCAGCCCCAGCATTTT. Its protein product is CASSEQGQRPNQPQHF. Supplemented by reference TRBV2 and TRBJ1-5, the full variable domain reads EPEVTQTPSHQVTQMGQEVILRCVPISNHLYFYWYRQILGQKVEFLVSFYNNEISEKSEIFDDQFSVERPDGSNFTLKIRSTKLEDSAMYFCASSEQGQRPNQPQHFGDGTRLSIL.

In its sample, this clone was seen once. This chain connects TRBV2 to TRBJ2-3; D ambiguous. This CDR3 has 10 amino acids. The germline gives CDR1 SNHLY, CDR2 FYNNEI. Trimming took 4 bases from V and 7 from J, leaving 3 bases between them. The CDR3 spells CASSVNTQYF. The CDR3 coding sequence is TGTGCCAGCAGTGTAAATACGCAGTATTTT.

This CDR3 reads CASSLARLAGGGNEQFF. Here the CDR3 DNA reads TGTGCCAGCAGCTTAGCCCGACTAGCGGGGGGGGGCAATGAGCAGTTCTTC. The genes are TRBV7-2 and TRBJ2-1; 14 bases are a match to TRBD2. Germline V gene lookup returns CDR1 SGHTA and CDR2 FQGNSA. The ends lost 0 bases at V and 6 bases at J; junction bases unmatched: 4. The CDR3 has 17 residues.

The V gene is TRBV11-3, the J gene TRBJ1-1, with D possibly matching TRBD1 (6 bases). V was pared by 4 bases and J by 4 bases, with 13 bases between. CDR1 SGHNT and CDR2 YENEEA come from the germline V gene. This CDR3 has 14 amino acids. The CDR3 loop reads CASSSRGRSTEAFF. CDR3 sequence (DNA): TGTGCCAGCAGCTCCAGGGGACGCTCCACTGAAGCTTTCTTT.

The chain combines TRBV5-6 with TRBJ2-6; 8 bases fit TRBD1. The CDR3 loop spans 18 amino acids. Germline CDR1 SGHDT, CDR2 YYEEEE. V lost 0 bases and J lost 0; bases outside the gene matches: 5. DNA of the CDR3: TGTGCCAGCAGCTTGGAAGGACAGGGTGACTCTGGGGCCAACGTCCTGACTTTC. This encodes CASSLEGQGDSGANVLTF.